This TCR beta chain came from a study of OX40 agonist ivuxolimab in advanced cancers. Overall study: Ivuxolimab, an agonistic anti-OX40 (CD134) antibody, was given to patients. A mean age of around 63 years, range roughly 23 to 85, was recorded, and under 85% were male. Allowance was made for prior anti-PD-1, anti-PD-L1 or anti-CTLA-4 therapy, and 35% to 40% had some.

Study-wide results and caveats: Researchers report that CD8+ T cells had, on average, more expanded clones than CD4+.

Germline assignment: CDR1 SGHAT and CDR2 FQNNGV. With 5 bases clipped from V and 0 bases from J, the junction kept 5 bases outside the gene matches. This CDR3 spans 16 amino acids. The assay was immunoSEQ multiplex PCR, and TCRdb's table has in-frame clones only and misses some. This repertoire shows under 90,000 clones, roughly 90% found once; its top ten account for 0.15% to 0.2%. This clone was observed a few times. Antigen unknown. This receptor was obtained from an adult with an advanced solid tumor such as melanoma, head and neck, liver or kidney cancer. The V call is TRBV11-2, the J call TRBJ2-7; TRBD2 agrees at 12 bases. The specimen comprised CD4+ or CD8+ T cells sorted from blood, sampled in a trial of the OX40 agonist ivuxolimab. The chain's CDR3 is CASSPSSGRVSYEQYF. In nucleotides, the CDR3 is TGTGCCAGCAGCCCATCTAGCGGGAGGGTCTCCTACGAGCAGTACTTC.